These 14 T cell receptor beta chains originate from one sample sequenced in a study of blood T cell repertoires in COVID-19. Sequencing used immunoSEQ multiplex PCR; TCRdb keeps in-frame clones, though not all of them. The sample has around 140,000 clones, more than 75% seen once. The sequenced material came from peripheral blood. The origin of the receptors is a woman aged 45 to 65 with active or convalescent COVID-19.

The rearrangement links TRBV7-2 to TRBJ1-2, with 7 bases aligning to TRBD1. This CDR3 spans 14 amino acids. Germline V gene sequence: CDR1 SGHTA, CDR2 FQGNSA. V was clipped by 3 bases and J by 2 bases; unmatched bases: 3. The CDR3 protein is CASSFWTGNYGYTF. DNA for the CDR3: TGTGCCAGCAGCTTCTGGACAGGAAACTATGGCTACACCTTC.

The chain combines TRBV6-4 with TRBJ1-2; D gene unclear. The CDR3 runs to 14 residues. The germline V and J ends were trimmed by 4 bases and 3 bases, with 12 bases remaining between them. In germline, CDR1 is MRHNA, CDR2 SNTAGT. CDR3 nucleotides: TGTGCCAGCAGTGCCGACTATTCCGACTATGGCTACACCTTC. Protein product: CASSADYSDYGYTF.

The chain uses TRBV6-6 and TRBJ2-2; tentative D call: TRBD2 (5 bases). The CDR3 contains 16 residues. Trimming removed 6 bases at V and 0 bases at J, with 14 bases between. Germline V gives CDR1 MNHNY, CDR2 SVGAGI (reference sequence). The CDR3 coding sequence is TGTGCCAGCAGCACTCCCGGGAAAGCGAACACCGGGGAGCTGTTTTTT. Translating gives CASSTPGKANTGELFF.

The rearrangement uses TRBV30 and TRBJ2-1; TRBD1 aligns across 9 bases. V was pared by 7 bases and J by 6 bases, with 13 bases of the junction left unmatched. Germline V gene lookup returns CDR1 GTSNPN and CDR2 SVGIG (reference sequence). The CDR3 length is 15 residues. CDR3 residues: CALYLRTGERNEQFF. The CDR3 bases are TGTGCCTTGTACCTGAGGACAGGGGAACGCAATGAGCAGTTCTTC.

The CDR3, as DNA: TGTGCTAGTGGTTTGGTACAAGGAGCGGGCAGAGCTTACGAGCAGTACTTC. Its protein product is CASGLVQGAGRAYEQYF. The rearrangement uses TRBV12-5 and TRBJ2-7; D is perhaps TRBD2 (6 bases). This CDR3 comprises 17 residues. The V gene's germline CDR1 is LGHNT and CDR2 FRNRAP. Deletions cut 0 bases from V and 4 bases from J, with 19 bases between.

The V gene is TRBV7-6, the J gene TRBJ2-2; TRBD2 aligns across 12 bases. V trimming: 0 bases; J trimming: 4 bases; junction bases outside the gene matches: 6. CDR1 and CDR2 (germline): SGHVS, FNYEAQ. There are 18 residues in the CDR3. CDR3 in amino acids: CASSLARTSGVVTGELFF. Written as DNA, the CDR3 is TGTGCCAGCAGCTTAGCGAGGACTAGCGGGGTCGTCACCGGGGAGCTGTTTTTT.

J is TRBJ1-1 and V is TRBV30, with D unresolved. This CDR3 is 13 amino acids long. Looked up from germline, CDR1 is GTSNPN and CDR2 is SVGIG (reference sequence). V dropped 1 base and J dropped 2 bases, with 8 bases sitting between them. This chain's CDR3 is CAWSDGDNTEAFF. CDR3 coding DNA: TGTGCCTGGAGTGACGGAGATAACACTGAAGCTTTCTTT. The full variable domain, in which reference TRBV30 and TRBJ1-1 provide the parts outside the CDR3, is SQTIHQWPATLVQPVGSPLSLECTVEGTSNPNLYWYRQAAGRGLQLLFYSVGIGQISSEVPQNLSASRPQDRQFILSSKKLLLSDSGFYLCAWSDGDNTEAFFGQGTRLTVV.

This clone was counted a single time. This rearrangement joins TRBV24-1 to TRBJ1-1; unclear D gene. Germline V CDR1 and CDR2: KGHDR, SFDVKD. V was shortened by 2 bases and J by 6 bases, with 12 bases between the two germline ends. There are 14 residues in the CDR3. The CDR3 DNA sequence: TGTGCCACCAGTGATTCGCGGGCTAGTCCTGAAGCTTTCTTT. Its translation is CATSDSRASPEAFF.

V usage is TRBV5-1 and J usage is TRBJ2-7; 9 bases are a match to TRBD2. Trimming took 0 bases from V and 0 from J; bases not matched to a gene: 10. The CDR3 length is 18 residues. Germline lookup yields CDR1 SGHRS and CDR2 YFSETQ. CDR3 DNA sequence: TGCGCCAGCAGCTTGGGATCGGCGGGGGGGCCCGGCTCCTACGAGCAGTACTTC. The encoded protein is CASSLGSAGGPGSYEQYF.

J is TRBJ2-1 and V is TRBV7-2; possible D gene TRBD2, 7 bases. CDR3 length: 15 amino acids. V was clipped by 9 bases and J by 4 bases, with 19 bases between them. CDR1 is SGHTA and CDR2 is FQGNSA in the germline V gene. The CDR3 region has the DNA TGTGCCAGTGGATGGTGGGGGGGCCCTTACAATGAGCAGTTCTTC. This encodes CASGWWGGPYNEQFF.

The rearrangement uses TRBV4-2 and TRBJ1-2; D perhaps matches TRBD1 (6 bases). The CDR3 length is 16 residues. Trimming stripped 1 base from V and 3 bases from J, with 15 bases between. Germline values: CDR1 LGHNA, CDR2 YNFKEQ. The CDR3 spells CASSQAHRQDYYGYTF. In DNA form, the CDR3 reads TGTGCCAGCAGCCAAGCTCATCGACAGGATTACTATGGCTACACCTTC.

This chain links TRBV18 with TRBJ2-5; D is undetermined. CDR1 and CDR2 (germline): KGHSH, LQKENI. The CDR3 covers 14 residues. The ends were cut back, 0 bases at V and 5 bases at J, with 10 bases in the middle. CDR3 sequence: CASSPPGRMETQYF. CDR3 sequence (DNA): TGTGCCAGCTCACCACCCGGCAGGATGGAGACCCAGTACTTC.

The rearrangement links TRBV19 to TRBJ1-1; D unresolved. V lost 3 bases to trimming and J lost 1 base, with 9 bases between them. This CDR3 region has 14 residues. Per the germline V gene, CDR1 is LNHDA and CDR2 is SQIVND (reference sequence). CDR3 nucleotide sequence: TGTGCCAGTAGTATTGGGCAGCCGAACACTGAAGCTTTCTTT. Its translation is CASSIGQPNTEAFF. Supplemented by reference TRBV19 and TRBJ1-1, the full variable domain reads DGGITQSPKYLFRKEGQNVTLSCEQNLNHDAMYWYRQDPGQGLRLIYYSQIVNDFQKGDIAEGYSVSREKKESFPLTVTSAQKNPTAFYLCASSIGQPNTEAFFGQGTRLTVV.

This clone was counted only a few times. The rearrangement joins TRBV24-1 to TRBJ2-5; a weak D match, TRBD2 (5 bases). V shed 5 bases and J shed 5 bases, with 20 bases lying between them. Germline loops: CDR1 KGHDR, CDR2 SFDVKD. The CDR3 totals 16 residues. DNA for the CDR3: TGTGCCACCAGTGCCATTGGACTGACGGCTCAGGAGACCCAGTACTTC. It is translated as CATSAIGLTAQETQYF.